The subject of this entry is one T cell receptor (beta chain). Its antigen is unidentified. The sample originates from a study of post-analysis software for immune sequencing data. Overall study results and limits: Normalized Chao1 diversity in multiple sclerosis patients fell significantly below that of controls. F measure clustering grouped samples strongly by preparation batch.

Unique molecular identifiers were carried by the TCR beta cDNA libraries. Input of roughly 0.95 to 10 million T cells yielded 550,000 or so cDNA molecules. MiXCR was run by TCRdb on the PCR reads, yielding one entry per CDR3 protein. This repertoire shows approximately 690,000 distinct CDR3 sequences, approximately 59% found once; its top ten account for about 11%. Sequencing used blood. The TCR comes from a girl aged 2-15 years with multiple sclerosis.

The CDR3 spells CASSLGGQGTEAFF. The CDR3, as DNA: TGCGCCAGCAGCTTAGGAGGCCAAGGCACTGAAGCTTTCTTT. This sequence joins TRBV5-1 and TRBJ1-1; no firm D call. With 2 bases removed from V and 4 bases from J, the gap between germline ends came to 12 bases. The germline V gene encodes CDR1 SGHRS and CDR2 YFSETQ. The length of the CDR3 is 14 residues.